The rows below give T cell receptor beta chains drawn from one sample of a study of neurological immune-mediated disorders. TCRdb re-called the 5' RACE reads through MiXCR, storing one row per CDR3 protein. The sample lists 75,000 to 80,000 distinct CDR3 sequences, 4.5% to 6.5% seen once, with roughly 2.2% in the top ten. Sequenced: PBMCs. These receptor sequences come from a young woman with multiple sclerosis. CDR3s include the opening cysteine and the closing phenylalanine or tryptophan. Fields, in order: clone size, J gene, V gene, D gene, CDR3 protein, CDR3 DNA. D genes are given only for firm matches. Only some rows state a clone size, as once, few, many or a class for expanded clones.

many TRBJ2-7 TRBV20-1 TRBD2 CSARVLAGGSYEQYF TGCAGTGCTAGAGTCCTAGCGGGGGGTTCCTACGAGCAGTACTTC
- TRBJ2-3 TRBV20-1 TRBD1 CSAGGQGSTDTQYF TGCAGTGCTGGCGGACAGGGGAGCACAGATACGCAGTATTTT
many TRBJ2-3 TRBV5-1 TRBD2 CASSWLAGATDTQYF TGCGCCAGCAGCTGGCTAGCGGGAGCTACAGATACGCAGTATTTT
many TRBJ1-1 TRBV20-1 - CSASLNTEAFF TGCAGTGCTAGTCTGAACACTGAAGCTTTCTTT
many TRBJ2-2 TRBV20-1 - CSAPGPANTGELFF TGCAGTGCTCCGGGCCCTGCGAACACCGGGGAGCTGTTTTTT
few TRBJ1-2 TRBV20-1 - CSARDLLYGYTF TGCAGTGCTAGAGATCTACTCTATGGCTACACCTTC
many TRBJ2-3 TRBV24-1 TRBD1 CATSDSTGLADTQYF TGTGCCACCAGTGACTCGACAGGGTTGGCAGATACGCAGTATTTT
- TRBJ1-1 TRBV12-3/TRBV12-4 - CASSQGYSAEAFF TGTGCCAGCAGCCAAGGGTACAGCGCTGAAGCTTTCTTT
few TRBJ2-1 TRBV27 TRBD1 CASQRAGGPYNEQFF TGTGCCAGCCAGAGAGCAGGGGGCCCCTACAATGAGCAGTTCTTC
- TRBJ1-2 TRBV5-1 - CASSLTTGRGAYGYTF TGCGCCAGCAGCCTAACGACAGGCCGGGGGGCCTATGGCTACACCTTC